The 19 T cell receptor beta chains presented below share a single source sample, sequenced in a study of spatial heterogeneity in lung cancer. Using its own MiXCR run on the 5' RACE reads, TCRdb lists one record per CDR3 protein. Among about 80,000 distinct CDR3 sequences, 15% to 25% were seen once, and the ten largest hold less than 7.5%. Specified time point: sample taken at primary tumor resection. Whole RNA, isolated from tumor, nontumor lung or frozen PBMC, was sequenced without prior sorting. The material was PBMCs, obtained at surgery. These receptors originate from a male donor with early-stage non-small cell lung cancer.

In this sample, this clonotype turned up many times. The chain uses TRBV24-1 and TRBJ2-2, with 8 bases fitting TRBD2. J was trimmed by 2 bases and V by 9 bases; bases with no gene match: 7. The length of the CDR3 is 15 residues. Germline V gene data show CDR1 as KGHDR and CDR2 as SFDVKD. This chain's CDR3 is CATGDSGTNTGELFF. Here the CDR3 DNA reads TGTGCCACCGGGGATAGCGGGACCAACACCGGGGAGCTGTTTTTT.

The chain is built from TRBV6-2 or TRBV6-3 and TRBJ2-3, with D possibly matching TRBD2 (6 bases). The CDR3 is 12 amino acids. CDR1 MNHEY and CDR2 SVGEGT come from the germline V gene. V was shortened by 7 bases and J by 8 bases, with 13 bases between the two germline ends. The CDR3 DNA reads as TGTGCCAGCACCCTTCCGGGACTTACGCAGTATTTT. Translating it yields CASTLPGLTQYF.

The chain has TRBV5-1 and TRBJ2-3; weak D call: TRBD2 (5 bases). V shed 4 bases and J shed 4 bases, with 10 bases lying between them. Germline lookup yields CDR1 SGHRS and CDR2 YFSETQ. The CDR3 totals 13 residues. This CDR3 is CASSPKEADTQYF. In nucleotides, the CDR3 is TGCGCCAGCAGCCCCAAGGAGGCAGATACGCAGTATTTT.

The V gene is TRBV11-3, the J gene TRBJ2-7; D might be TRBD1 (6 bases). The CDR3 has 15 residues. The V gene lost 1 base and the J gene lost 0 bases, with 10 bases spanning the gap. From germline, CDR1 is SGHNT and CDR2 YENEEA. DNA of the CDR3: TGTGCCAGCAGCTTAGGAGGACAGAGCTCCTACGAGCAGTACTTC. It translates to CASSLGGQSSYEQYF.

The chain carries TRBV30 and TRBJ2-1, with D maybe TRBD2 (7 bases). The CDR3 contains 13 residues. V was trimmed by 4 bases and J by 5 bases, leaving 12 bases between them. Germline CDR1 GTSNPN, CDR2 SVGIG (reference sequence). The CDR3 region has the DNA TGTGCCTGGAACCGGGGGGCGGACAATGAGCAGTTCTTC. This translates into CAWNRGADNEQFF.

This clonotype occurred a few times. The chain is built from TRBV28 and TRBJ2-7; possible D gene TRBD2, 6 bases. The CDR3 sequence is 12 residues long. Germline V gene sequence: CDR1 MDHEN, CDR2 SYDVKM. Trimming removed 7 bases at V and 4 bases at J, with 11 bases between. Here the CDR3 reads CASTRGSYEQYF. The CDR3 coding sequence is TGTGCCAGCACGCGGGGTTCTTACGAGCAGTACTTC. Based on the CDR3 plus reference TRBV28 and TRBJ2-7, the full variable domain is DVKVTQSSRYLVKRTGEKVFLECVQDMDHENMFWYRQDPGLGLRLIYFSYDVKMKEKGDIPEGYSVSREKKERFSLILESASTNQTSMYLCASTRGSYEQYFGPGTRLTVT.

The chain couples TRBV27 to TRBJ2-7, with 7 bases matching TRBD2. The junction had 9 bases not matched to a gene; V was cut back by 7 bases and J by 3 bases. The V gene's germline CDR1 is MNHEY and CDR2 SMNVEV (reference sequence). The CDR3 covers 14 residues. Here the CDR3 DNA reads TGTGCCAGCATCAAGGGAGGGGACCTCTACGAGCAGTACTTC. Amino acids: CASIKGGDLYEQYF.

The chain links TRBV5-1 to TRBJ1-4; D is uncertain. The CDR3 is 12 amino acids. Deletions cut 0 bases from V and 10 bases from J, with 7 bases between. CDR1 is SGHRS, CDR2 YFSETQ, per germline. CDR3: CASSLDEGKLFF. The CDR3 region has the DNA TGCGCCAGCAGCTTGGACGAGGGAAAACTGTTTTTT.

This chain links TRBV5-1 with TRBJ1-2; unclear D gene. Germline CDR1 reads SGHRS; CDR2 reads YFSETQ. V shed 0 bases and J shed 7 bases, with 10 bases lying between them. The CDR3 is made up of 13 amino acids. The CDR3 sequence is CASSLEGNPGYTF. In DNA, the CDR3 is TGCGCCAGCAGCTTGGAGGGCAATCCTGGCTACACCTTC. Drawing the rest from reference TRBV5-1 and TRBJ1-2, the complete variable domain is KAGVTQTPRYLIKTRGQQVTLSCSPISGHRSVSWYQQTPGQGLQFLFEYFSETQRNKGNFPGRFSGRQFSNSRSEMNVSTLELGDSALYLCASSLEGNPGYTFGSGTRLTVV.

This clonotype was found many times. The rearrangement joins TRBV4-3 to TRBJ2-7, with 7 positions matching TRBD1. This CDR3 is built from 15 residues. The ends lost 5 bases at V and 3 bases at J; junction bases unmatched: 10. Germline values: CDR1 LGHNA, CDR2 YSLEER. The DNA of the CDR3 is TGCGCCAGCAGCTACAGCCGGGACAGAGACTACGAGCAGTACTTC. Translation gives CASSYSRDRDYEQYF.

Only a few counts were recorded for this clonotype. The chain couples TRBV10-3 to TRBJ2-1; 8 nucleotides match TRBD2. Germline CDR1 reads ENHRY; CDR2 reads SYGVKD. CDR3 length equals 16 residues. The V gene end was trimmed by 0 bases and the J gene end by 1 base; junction bases not matched to a gene: 2. The DNA for the CDR3 is TGTGCCATCAGTGAGTCAGGCGGGGGGTCCTACAATGAGCAGTTCTTC. Its translation is CAISESGGGSYNEQFF.

This sequence joins TRBV7-2 and TRBJ2-3; D perhaps matches TRBD2 (8 bases). Germline loops: CDR1 SGHTA, CDR2 FQGNSA. The CDR3 runs to 15 residues. The germline V and J ends were trimmed by 5 bases and 10 bases, with 22 bases remaining between them. CDR3 in DNA: TGTGCCAGCAGCCAGGGGGGAGCGGGGGCTAGGGCGCAGTATTTT. As protein: CASSQGGAGARAQYF.

This clonotype was seen a handful of times. In DNA, the CDR3 is TGCAGTGCTAAAGCGGGGGCTCACTCGGAGACCCAGTACTTC. Protein product: CSAKAGAHSETQYF. The V and J genes are TRBV20-1 and TRBJ2-5; 8 positions agree with TRBD2. This CDR3 spans 14 amino acids. Germline CDR1 reads DFQATT; CDR2 reads SNEGSKA (reference sequence). Trimming cost V 4 bases and J 5 bases; bases outside gene matches: 9.

This chain links TRBV5-4 with TRBJ2-2; D not certain. Deletions cut 0 bases from V and 1 base from J, with 4 bases between. Germline assignment: CDR1 SGHNT and CDR2 YYREEE (reference sequence). CDR3 length: 14 residues. The CDR3 bases are TGTGCCAGCAGCTTGGACCAGAACACCGGGGAGCTGTTTTTT. Its protein product is CASSLDQNTGELFF.

V and J are TRBV28 and TRBJ1-4; D remains unclear. Trimming stripped 6 bases from V and 8 bases from J, with 7 bases between. The germline V gene encodes CDR1 MDHEN and CDR2 SYDVKM. CDR3 length: 11 amino acids. CDR3 in DNA: TGTGCCAGCAGCGACGGGGAAAAACTGTTTTTT. Amino acids: CASSDGEKLFF.

This clonotype came up a few times. The chain links TRBV19 to TRBJ1-5, with 12 nucleotides matching TRBD1. Trimming removed 4 bases from V and 9 bases from J; junction bases left unmatched: 7. Germline CDR1 and CDR2: LNHDA and SQIVND (reference sequence). The length of the CDR3 is 15 residues. CDR3 sequence: CASSTPGQGARPQHF. CDR3 DNA sequence: TGTGCCAGTAGTACCCCGGGACAGGGGGCGAGGCCCCAGCATTTT.

The chain carries TRBV10-3 and TRBJ1-5; no definite D call. The CDR3 has 12 residues. Trimming took off 10 bases at V and 8 bases at J, with 15 bases between the two ends. Looked up from germline, CDR1 is ENHRY and CDR2 is SYGVKD. DNA for the CDR3: TGTGCCACCCGGGCCGTTGGGGAGCCCCAGCATTTT. It specifies CATRAVGEPQHF.

The J gene is TRBJ2-7, the V gene TRBV24-1; 7 nucleotides align to TRBD1. Per germline, CDR1 KGHDR and CDR2 SFDVKD. This CDR3 has 14 amino acids. Germline trimming cut 4 bases from V and 4 bases from J; bases unmatched to any gene: 6. The CDR3 region is CATSDPNRGYEQYF. CDR3 coding DNA: TGTGCCACCAGTGACCCAAACAGGGGTTACGAGCAGTACTTC.

The sample holds a few counts of this clonotype. The rearrangement links TRBV28 to TRBJ2-1; possible D gene TRBD2, 7 bases. The CDR3 consists of 14 residues. Trimming took 3 bases from V and 2 from J, leaving 8 bases between them. Germline V gives CDR1 MDHEN, CDR2 SYDVKM. The CDR3 DNA follows: TGTGCCAGCAGTTTGGGGGGGCCCTACAATGAGCAGTTCTTC. This sequence encodes CASSLGGPYNEQFF.